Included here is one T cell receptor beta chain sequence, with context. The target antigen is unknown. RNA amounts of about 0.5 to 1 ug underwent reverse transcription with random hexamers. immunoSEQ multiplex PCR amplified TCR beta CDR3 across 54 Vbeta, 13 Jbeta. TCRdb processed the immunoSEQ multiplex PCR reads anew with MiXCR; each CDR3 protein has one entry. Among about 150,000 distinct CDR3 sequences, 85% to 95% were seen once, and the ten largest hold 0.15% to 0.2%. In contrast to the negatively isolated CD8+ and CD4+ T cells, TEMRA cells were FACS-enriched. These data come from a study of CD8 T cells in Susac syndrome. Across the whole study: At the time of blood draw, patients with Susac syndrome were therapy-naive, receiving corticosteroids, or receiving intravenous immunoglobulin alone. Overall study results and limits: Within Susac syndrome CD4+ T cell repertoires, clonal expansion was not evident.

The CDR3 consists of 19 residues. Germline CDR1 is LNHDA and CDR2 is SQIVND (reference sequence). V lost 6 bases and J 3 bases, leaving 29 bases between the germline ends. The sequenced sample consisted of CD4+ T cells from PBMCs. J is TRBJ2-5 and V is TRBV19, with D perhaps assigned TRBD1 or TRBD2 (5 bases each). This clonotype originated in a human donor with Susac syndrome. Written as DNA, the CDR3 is TGTGCCAGTAGCAGACCAACGGGACGGAGCAACCTGGACGAAGAGACCCAGTACTTC. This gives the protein CASSRPTGRSNLDEETQYF.